This T cell receptor beta chain derives from a study of identical twins. Using its own MiXCR run on the 5' RACE reads, TCRdb lists one record per CDR3 protein. Of around 480,000 distinct CDR3 sequences in the sample, around an eighth are singletons; the top ten hold approximately 0.9%. This sample was also put to use in a study of yellow fever vaccine responses in identical twins.

The clonotype originates from a woman under 30 in good health. Sequencing used CD4+ T cells sorted from blood.

Here the CDR3 reads CASSLAERGDVFF. The CDR3 DNA follows: TGCGCCAGCAGCTTGGCCGAGCGGGGGGATGTGTTCTTC. The chain uses TRBV5-1 and TRBJ2-1; 9 nucleotides match TRBD2. The CDR3 contains 13 residues. Looked up from germline, CDR1 is SGHRS and CDR2 is YFSETQ. Unmatched junction bases numbered 7, after V lost 0 bases and J lost 15 bases.